A single sample gave rise to the 8 T cell receptor beta chains below, sequenced in a study of cytomegalovirus exposure and HLA in healthy donors. PCR amplification relied on 60 Vbeta primers (plus 13 Jbeta primers). Here immunoSEQ multiplex PCR was the method, and the copy in TCRdb shows in-frame clones only, minus some. The repertoire holds under 200,000 clones, with around 85% as singletons. The sequencing input was PBMCs. The source of these receptors is a man aged 18 to 30 in good health and CMV-seropositive.

This clone occurred a few times. The V and J genes are TRBV18 and TRBJ1-3; D unclear. Trimming took off 2 bases at V and 2 bases at J, with 16 bases between the two ends. Germline-derived CDR1 and CDR2 are KGHSH and LQKENI. This CDR3 region has 17 residues. CDR3 sequence reads: CASSPSLVGGTGNTIYF. Here the CDR3 DNA reads TGTGCCAGCTCACCAAGCCTCGTTGGCGGAACTGGAAACACCATATATTTT. The full variable domain, with the rest looked up from reference TRBV18 and TRBJ1-3, is NAGVMQNPRHLVRRRGQEARLRCSPMKGHSHVYWYRQLPEEGLKFMVYLQKENIIDESGMPKERFSAEFPKEGPSILRIQQVVRGDSAAYFCASSPSLVGGTGNTIYFGEGSWLTVV.

The rearrangement links TRBV2 to TRBJ1-4; maybe TRBD1 (5 bases). V was trimmed by 7 bases and J by 0 bases, leaving 12 bases between them. CDR3 length: 15 amino acids. Germline V gene data show CDR1 as SNHLY and CDR2 as FYNNEI. CDR3 loop: CASNGATTTNEKLFF. CDR3 nucleotides: TGTGCCAGCAATGGGGCGACAACAACTAATGAAAAACTGTTTTTT. The variable domain in full, with the rest retrieved from reference TRBV2 and TRBJ1-4, is EPEVTQTPSHQVTQMGQEVILRCVPISNHLYFYWYRQILGQKVEFLVSFYNNEISEKSEIFDDQFSVERPDGSNFTLKIRSTKLEDSAMYFCASNGATTTNEKLFFGSGTQLSVL.

V gene TRBV19 combines with J gene TRBJ1-4, with 7 bases that match TRBD1. Germline V lookup: CDR1 LNHDA, CDR2 SQIVND (reference sequence). The CDR3 contains 15 residues. The J segment lost 0 bases and the V segment lost 5 bases, leaving 3 bases of the junction unmatched. CDR3 sequence: CASSRTGPTNEKLFF. DNA for the CDR3: TGTGCCAGTAGTCGGACAGGCCCAACTAATGAAAAACTGTTTTTT. The full variable domain, its missing parts supplied by reference TRBV19 and TRBJ1-4, is DGGITQSPKYLFRKEGQNVTLSCEQNLNHDAMYWYRQDPGQGLRLIYYSQIVNDFQKGDIAEGYSVSREKKESFPLTVTSAQKNPTAFYLCASSRTGPTNEKLFFGSGTQLSVL.

The sample holds a few counts of this clone. This chain joins TRBV5-1 and TRBJ1-5; D may be TRBD1 (6 bases). The CDR3 runs 13 residues. CDR1 SGHRS and CDR2 YFSETQ come from the germline V gene. The V end lost 2 bases, the J end lost 4 bases, and 7 bases lay between the germline ends. Here the CDR3 reads CASSFTGNQPQHF. CDR3 nucleotide sequence: TGCGCCAGCAGCTTCACAGGGAATCAGCCCCAGCATTTT.

The chain combines TRBV21-1 with TRBJ2-3; the table's D call TRBD2 went unverified against the DNA. TRBV21-1 is flagged as a pseudogene. The CDR3 has 13 amino acids. CDR3 bases: TGTGCCAGCAGCATTCCGGTTTCAGATACGCAGTATTTT. Translating it yields CASSIPVSDTQYF.

The chain recombines TRBV27 with TRBJ2-3; 7 bases map to TRBD1. The CDR3 is 15 residues long. Germline CDR1 is MNHEY and CDR2 is SMNVEV (reference sequence). V lost 1 base to trimming and J lost 1 base; unmatched junction nucleotides: 2. CDR3: CASSLLGTGTDTQYF. CDR3 in DNA: TGTGCCAGCAGTTTATTGGGGACAGGCACAGATACGCAGTATTTT.

The chain uses TRBV5-1 and TRBJ1-1, with D uncertain. This CDR3 spans 14 amino acids. The V gene's germline CDR1 is SGHRS and CDR2 YFSETQ. V lost 2 bases and J 2 bases, leaving 10 bases between the germline ends. Here the CDR3 reads CASSLAGPNTEAFF. Written as DNA, the CDR3 is TGCGCCAGCAGCTTAGCTGGGCCCAACACTGAAGCTTTCTTT.

The rearrangement links TRBV5-5 to TRBJ2-1; 10 bases fit TRBD2. The germline CDR1 and CDR2 sequences are SGHKS and YYEKEE (reference sequence). This CDR3 spans 15 amino acids. Trimming removed 1 base from V and 6 bases from J; junction bases left unmatched: 4. The CDR3 DNA sequence: TGTGCCAGCAGCTTGTCCCTAGCGGGGGTCAATGAGCAGTTCTTC. Amino acid sequence: CASSLSLAGVNEQFF.